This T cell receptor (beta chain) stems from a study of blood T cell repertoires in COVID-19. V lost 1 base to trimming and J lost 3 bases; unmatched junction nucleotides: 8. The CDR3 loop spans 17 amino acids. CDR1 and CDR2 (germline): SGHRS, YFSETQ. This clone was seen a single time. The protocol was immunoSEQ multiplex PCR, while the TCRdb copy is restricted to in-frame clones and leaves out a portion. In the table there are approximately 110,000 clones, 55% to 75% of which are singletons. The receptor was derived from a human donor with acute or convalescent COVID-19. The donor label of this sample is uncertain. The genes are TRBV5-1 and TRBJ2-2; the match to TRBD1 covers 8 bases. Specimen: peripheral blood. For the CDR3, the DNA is TGCGCCAGCAGCTTGCTTCCAGGCAGGGGGCACACCGGGGAGCTGTTTTTT. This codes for CASSLLPGRGHTGELFF.